This passage covers 10 T cell receptor beta chains from one sample sequenced in a study of OX40 agonist ivuxolimab in advanced cancers. This table comes from immunoSEQ multiplex PCR, and its TCRdb copy is limited to in-frame clones, with some not included. The sample records 26,000 or so clones, roughly 83% being singletons. Sequenced material: CD4+ or CD8+ T cells sorted from blood, taken in a trial of the OX40 agonist ivuxolimab. The receptors were gathered from an adult with an advanced solid tumor such as melanoma, head and neck, liver or kidney cancer.

The count of this clone is one. The genes are TRBV15 and TRBJ2-1; 7 bases fit TRBD1. The V and J ends lost 3 bases and 10 bases, in that order; junction bases with no gene match: 6. Germline lookup yields CDR1 LNHNV and CDR2 YYDKDF (reference sequence). This CDR3 comprises 13 residues. CDR3 sequence: CATSSPDRLEQFF. CDR3 sequence (DNA): TGTGCCACCAGCAGTCCGGACAGGCTGGAGCAGTTCTTC.

The V gene is TRBV10-3, the J gene TRBJ2-5; a possible D gene is TRBD1 (6 bases). TRBJ2-7 explains the end of the DNA better; the J call may be wrong. Per germline, CDR1 ENHRY and CDR2 SYGVKD. This CDR3 spans 15 amino acids. The DNA for the CDR3 is TGTGCCATCAGTGAGTCGGCAGGGGCTGTCTACGAGCAGTACTTC. Its protein product is CAISESAGAVYEQYF.

This rearrangement joins TRBV25-1 to TRBJ1-4, with D hard to call. Trimming removed 3 bases from V and 8 bases from J, with 7 bases in between. The CDR3 is 12 amino acids. Germline-derived CDR1 and CDR2 are MGHDK and SYGVNS. CDR3 bases: TGTGCCAGCAGTGAGCTTGGAGAAAAACTGTTTTTT. It is translated as CASSELGEKLFF.

The CDR3 here is CSPHNYTGAGYGYTF. In nucleotides, the CDR3 is TGCAGCCCCCACAATTATACAGGGGCCGGCTATGGCTACACCTTC. This chain joins TRBV29-1 and TRBJ1-2; 7 bases are a match to TRBD1. Germline values: CDR1 SQVTM, CDR2 ANQGSEA. The V segment lost 8 bases and the J segment 4 bases; nucleotides outside the gene matches: 16. The CDR3 spans 15 residues. Combining the CDR3 with reference TRBV29-1 and TRBJ1-2 gives the whole variable domain SAVISQKPSRDICQRGTSLTIQCQVDSQVTMMFWYRQQPGQSLTLIATANQGSEATYESGFVIDKFPISRPNLTFSTLTVSNMSPEDSSIYLCSPHNYTGAGYGYTFGSGTRLTVV.

The chain employs TRBV9 and TRBJ2-1; D possibly corresponds to TRBD2 (6 bases). The germline CDR1 and CDR2 sequences are SGDLS and YYNGEE. The CDR3 extends over 16 amino acids. Trimming cost V 4 bases and J 5 bases, with 19 bases left between them. The CDR3 is CASSPRGGAWDNEQFF. Here the CDR3 DNA reads TGTGCCAGCAGCCCAAGGGGCGGGGCCTGGGACAATGAGCAGTTCTTC.

This chain uses TRBV29-1 with TRBJ2-1; D is possibly TRBD1 or TRBD2 (5 bases each). V was pared by 4 bases and J by 2 bases, with 15 bases between. CDR1 and CDR2 from the germline V gene are SQVTM and ANQGSEA. This CDR3 has 15 amino acids. CDR3 protein: CSVVGTGITYNEQFF. In DNA, the CDR3 is TGCAGCGTTGTGGGGACCGGGATTACCTACAATGAGCAGTTCTTC.

This clone has a single count. V is TRBV5-1 and J is TRBJ2-1, with 9 bases fitting TRBD2. Germline trimming cut 1 base from V and 5 bases from J; bases unmatched to any gene: 16. Germline V gene data show CDR1 as SGHRS and CDR2 as YFSETQ. The CDR3 is made up of 19 amino acids. CDR3: CASSLSVAWLAGLNNEQFF. DNA of the CDR3: TGCGCCAGCAGCTTGTCCGTCGCTTGGCTAGCGGGACTGAACAATGAGCAGTTCTTC. Using reference TRBV5-1 and TRBJ2-1 for the parts outside the CDR3, the full variable domain is KAGVTQTPRYLIKTRGQQVTLSCSPISGHRSVSWYQQTPGQGLQFLFEYFSETQRNKGNFPGRFSGRQFSNSRSEMNVSTLELGDSALYLCASSLSVAWLAGLNNEQFFGPGTRLTVL.

This clone occurred a few times. The chain has TRBV19 and TRBJ1-1; TRBD1 matches 9 bases. Germline V lookup: CDR1 LNHDA, CDR2 SQIVND (reference sequence). This CDR3 region has 13 residues. V gave up 10 bases and J gave up 0 bases; unmatched junction bases: 3. Here the CDR3 DNA reads TGTGCCACAGGACAGGGGTTGAACACTGAAGCTTTCTTT. This encodes CATGQGLNTEAFF.

This chain uses TRBV9 with TRBJ1-3; D possibly corresponds to TRBD1 (6 bases). V was trimmed by 0 bases and J by 3 bases, leaving 10 bases between them. Germline V gives CDR1 SGDLS, CDR2 YYNGEE. This CDR3 contains 15 residues. CDR3 nucleotides: TGTGCCAGCAGCGTAGGCGGGGGCTTTGGAAACACCATATATTTT. It yields the protein CASSVGGGFGNTIYF.

The V and J genes are TRBV11-2 and TRBJ2-5; no reliable D call. Near its end, the DNA agrees better with TRBJ2-7, so the J call may be wrong. There are 14 residues in the CDR3. Germline assignment: CDR1 SGHAT and CDR2 FQNNGV. The CDR3 spells CASNPSVRAYEQYF. Written as DNA, the CDR3 is TGTGCCAGCAACCCCAGTGTGAGAGCCTACGAGCAGTACTTC.